Sequencing of this T cell receptor (beta chain) was carried out in a study of T cells expressing NK-cell markers. Study-level information: Eight donors were sequenced, seven testing HCMV-seropositive and one testing seronegative. Study-level points and caveats: CD8+ T cells in more than five donors included dominant NKG2C+ clonotypes at roughly 1.0-8%.

Worth noting for this clonotype: As yet, its antigen is unknown.

CDR3 length equals 15 residues. Following a re-call of the 5' RACE reads, TCRdb has one entry per CDR3 protein and lacks DNA. In all, the sample yields roughly 350,000 distinct CDR3 sequences. The chain combines TRBV12-3 or TRBV12-4 with TRBJ2-2; lacking DNA, the TRBD2 call made by TCRdb goes unchecked. The source of this sequence is a man aged 18-70 years in good health. The sample consisted of blood T cells: a sorted CD56 or NKG2C T cell subset, CD4+ or CD8+ T cells, or bulk PBMC T cells (not recorded which). The CDR3: CASYGGPPNTGELFF.